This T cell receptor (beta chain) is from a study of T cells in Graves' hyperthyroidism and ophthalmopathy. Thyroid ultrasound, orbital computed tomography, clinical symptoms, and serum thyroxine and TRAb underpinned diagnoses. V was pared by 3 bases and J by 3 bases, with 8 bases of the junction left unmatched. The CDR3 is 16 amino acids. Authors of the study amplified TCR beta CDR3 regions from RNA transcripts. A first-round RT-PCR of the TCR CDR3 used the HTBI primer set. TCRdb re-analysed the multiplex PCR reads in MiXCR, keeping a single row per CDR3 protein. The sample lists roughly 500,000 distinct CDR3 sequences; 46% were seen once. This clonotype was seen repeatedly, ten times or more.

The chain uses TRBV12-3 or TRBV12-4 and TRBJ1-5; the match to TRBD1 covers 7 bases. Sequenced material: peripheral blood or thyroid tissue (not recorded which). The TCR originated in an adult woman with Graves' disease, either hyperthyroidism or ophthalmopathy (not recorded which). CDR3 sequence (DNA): TGTGCCAGCAGTTTTAGGGGGCAGGGGTACAATCAGCCCCAGCATTTT. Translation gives CASSFRGQGYNQPQHF.